The present T cell receptor (beta chain) was sequenced within a study of CD8 T cells in Susac syndrome. About the research overall: Patients with Susac syndrome were therapy-naive, treated with corticosteroids, or treated with intravenous immunoglobulin alone when blood was collected.

Random hexamers were used to reverse transcribe an amount of about 0.45 to 1 ug RNA. It was immunoSEQ multiplex PCR that amplified TCR beta CDR3 across 54 Vbeta and 13 Jbeta. One entry per CDR3 protein, called by TCRdb with MiXCR from the immunoSEQ multiplex PCR reads. The sample lists around 200,000 distinct CDR3 sequences; approximately 94% were seen once. This CDR3 has 13 residues. Germline assignment: CDR1 DFQATT and CDR2 SNEGSKA (reference sequence). V was clipped by 7 bases and J by 3 bases, with 15 bases between them. This receptor was obtained from a human donor with Susac syndrome. Sequences were obtained from CD4+ T cells from PBMCs. V and J are TRBV20-1 and TRBJ2-5; TRBD2 might be the D (5 bases). This chain's CDR3 is CSVRGLIKETQYF. The CDR3 nucleotides read TGCAGTGTTCGAGGACTGATAAAAGAGACCCAGTACTTC.